This T cell receptor (beta chain) was recorded in a study of blood T cell repertoires in COVID-19. Data came from immunoSEQ multiplex PCR; TCRdb stores just in-frame clones and leaves some out. The sample yields approximately 310,000 clones, 70% to 90% seen once. There are 13 residues in the CDR3. V lost 3 bases, J lost 5 bases, and 2 bases stayed unmatched. Germline values: CDR1 LGHDT, CDR2 YNNKEL (reference sequence). Specimen: PBMCs or T cells enriched from blood (not recorded which). The chain joins TRBV3-1 (or the pseudogene TRBV3-2) to TRBJ1-1, with 8 positions matching TRBD1. The clonotype was recovered from a young man who had recovered from COVID-19. The CDR3 loop reads CASSQTGATEAFF. For the CDR3, the DNA is TGTGCCAGCAGCCAGACAGGGGCTACTGAAGCTTTCTTT.